This entry lists 5 T cell receptor beta chains sequenced from one sample in a study of T cell repertoires in cytomegalovirus infection. Each CDR3 protein is one row after TCRdb ran MiXCR on the reads. Here the sample spans fewer than 250,000 distinct CDR3 sequences, 22% being singletons. Sequencing was done on a sample of CD8+ T cells from PBMCs. These receptor sequences come from a human donor in good health (CMV status not recorded). Some clones in this sample may be carry-over from other donors' samples.

The CDR3 DNA sequence: TGCAGTGCTAGACCCCTGGGACTAGCGGGGGTTTCATGGTATTTT. Protein: CSARPLGLAGVSWYF. The genes are TRBV20-1 and TRBJ2-3; 14 bases agree with TRBD2. The CDR3 length is 15 residues. J was trimmed by 14 bases and V by 2 bases; bases with no gene match: 12. Germline loops: CDR1 DFQATT, CDR2 SNEGSKA (reference sequence).

This chain uses TRBV27 with TRBJ1-2; D gene uncertain. CDR3 length: 11 residues. Germline V gene lookup returns CDR1 MNHEY and CDR2 SMNVEV (reference sequence). The V and J ends lost 8 bases and 4 bases respectively, with 8 bases between them. The CDR3 DNA is TGTGCCAGCTACGACGTCTATGGCTACACCTTC. Translated: CASYDVYGYTF.

At least ten counts were recorded for this clonotype. The chain has TRBV6-5 and TRBJ1-1; D is perhaps TRBD1 (6 bases). Trimming cost V 6 bases and J 6 bases, with 20 bases left between them. CDR3 size: 15 residues. Germline assignment: CDR1 MNHEY and CDR2 SVGAGI. The CDR3 DNA sequence: TGTGCCAGCAGCCCTCTCGGGACAACGGGCTCTGAAGCTTTCTTT. This codes for CASSPLGTTGSEAFF.

This clonotype was observed at least ten times. The V and J genes are TRBV11-3 and TRBJ1-2; 7 bases agree with TRBD1. CDR1 is SGHNT, CDR2 YENEEA, per germline. The CDR3 is made up of 14 amino acids. Trimming cost V 6 bases and J 3 bases; bases outside gene matches: 7. CDR3 sequence (DNA): TGTGCCAGCAGTAAGGGGACAGACCACTATGGCTACACCTTC. This translates into CASSKGTDHYGYTF.

This clonotype appeared once. V usage is TRBV7-9 and J usage is TRBJ1-2, with D unclear. The germline V gene has CDR1 SEHNR and CDR2 FQNEAQ (reference sequence). Trimming took 5 bases from V and 11 from J, leaving 15 bases between them. The length of the CDR3 is 12 residues. CDR3 protein: CASSHGHARYTF. CDR3 coding DNA: TGTGCCAGCAGCCACGGGCACGCAAGGTACACCTTC.